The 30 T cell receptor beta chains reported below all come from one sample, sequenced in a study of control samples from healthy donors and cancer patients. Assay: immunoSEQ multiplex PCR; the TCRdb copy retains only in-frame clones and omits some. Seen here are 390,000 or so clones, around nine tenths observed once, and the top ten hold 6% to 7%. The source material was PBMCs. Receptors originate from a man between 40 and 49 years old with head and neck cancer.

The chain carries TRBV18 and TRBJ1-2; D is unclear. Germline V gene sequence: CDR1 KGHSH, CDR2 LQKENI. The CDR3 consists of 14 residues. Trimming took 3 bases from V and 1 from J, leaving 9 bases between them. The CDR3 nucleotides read TGTGCCAGCTCACCGGGGAGGGTTAACTATGGCTACACCTTC. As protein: CASSPGRVNYGYTF.

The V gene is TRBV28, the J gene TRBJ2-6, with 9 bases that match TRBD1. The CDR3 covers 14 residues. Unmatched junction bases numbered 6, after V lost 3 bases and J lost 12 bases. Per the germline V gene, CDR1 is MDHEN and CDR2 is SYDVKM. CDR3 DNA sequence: TGTGCCAGCAGTTTGGGACAGGGTTTAGGCGTCCTGACTTTC. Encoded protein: CASSLGQGLGVLTF.

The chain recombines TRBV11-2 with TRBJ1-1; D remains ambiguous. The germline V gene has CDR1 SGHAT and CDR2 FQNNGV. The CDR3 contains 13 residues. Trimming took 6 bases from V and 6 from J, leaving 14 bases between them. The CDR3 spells CASSIVGSPEAFF. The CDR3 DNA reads TGTGCCAGCAGTATTGTCGGGAGTCCTGAAGCTTTCTTT.

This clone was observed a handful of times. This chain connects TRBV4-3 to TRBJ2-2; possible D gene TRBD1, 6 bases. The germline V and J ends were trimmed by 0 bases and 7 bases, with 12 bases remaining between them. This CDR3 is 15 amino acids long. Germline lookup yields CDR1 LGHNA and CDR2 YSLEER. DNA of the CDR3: TGCGCCAGCAGCCAAGATCAGGGGTCGGGCGGGGAGCTGTTTTTT. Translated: CASSQDQGSGGELFF.

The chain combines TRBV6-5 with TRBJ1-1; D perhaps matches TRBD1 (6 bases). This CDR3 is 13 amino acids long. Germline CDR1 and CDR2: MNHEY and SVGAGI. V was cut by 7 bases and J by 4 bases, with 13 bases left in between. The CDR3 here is CASTKQGSTEAFF. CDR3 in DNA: TGTGCCAGCACCAAACAGGGATCCACTGAAGCTTTCTTT.

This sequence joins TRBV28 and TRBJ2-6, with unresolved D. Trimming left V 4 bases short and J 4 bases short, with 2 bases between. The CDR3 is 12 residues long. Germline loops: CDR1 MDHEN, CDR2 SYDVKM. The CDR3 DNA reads TGTGCCAGCAGTTCAGGGGCCAACGTCCTGACTTTC. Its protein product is CASSSGANVLTF.

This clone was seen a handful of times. The CDR3 DNA sequence: TGTGCCAGTAGTATAGTGGGGGTGGGCAATCAGCCCCAGCATTTT. The encoded protein is CASSIVGVGNQPQHF. J is TRBJ1-5 and V is TRBV19; possible D gene TRBD1, 5 bases. V dropped 1 base and J dropped 2 bases, with 9 bases sitting between them. The CDR3 is 15 residues long. Germline V gene data show CDR1 as LNHDA and CDR2 as SQIVND (reference sequence). Drawing the rest from reference TRBV19 and TRBJ1-5, the complete variable domain is DGGITQSPKYLFRKEGQNVTLSCEQNLNHDAMYWYRQDPGQGLRLIYYSQIVNDFQKGDIAEGYSVSREKKESFPLTVTSAQKNPTAFYLCASSIVGVGNQPQHFGDGTRLSIL.

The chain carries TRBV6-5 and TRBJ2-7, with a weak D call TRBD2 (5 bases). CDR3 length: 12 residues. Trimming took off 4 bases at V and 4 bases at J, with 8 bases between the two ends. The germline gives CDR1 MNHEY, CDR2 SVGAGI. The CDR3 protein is CASSSPGYEQYF. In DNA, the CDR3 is TGTGCCAGCAGTTCACCGGGGTACGAGCAGTACTTC.

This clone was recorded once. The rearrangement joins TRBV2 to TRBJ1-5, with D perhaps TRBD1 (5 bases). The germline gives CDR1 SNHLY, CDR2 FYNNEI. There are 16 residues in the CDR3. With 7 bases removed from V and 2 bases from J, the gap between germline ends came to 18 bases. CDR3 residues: CASKFGQGGGNQPQHF. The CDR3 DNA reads TGTGCCAGCAAGTTCGGGCAGGGTGGTGGCAATCAGCCCCAGCATTTT.

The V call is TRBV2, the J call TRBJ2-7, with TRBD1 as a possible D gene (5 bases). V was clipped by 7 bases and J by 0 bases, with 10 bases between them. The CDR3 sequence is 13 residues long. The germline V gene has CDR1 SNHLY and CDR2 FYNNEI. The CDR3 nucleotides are TGTGCCAGCAAACGGACAATCTCCTACGAGCAGTACTTC. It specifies CASKRTISYEQYF.

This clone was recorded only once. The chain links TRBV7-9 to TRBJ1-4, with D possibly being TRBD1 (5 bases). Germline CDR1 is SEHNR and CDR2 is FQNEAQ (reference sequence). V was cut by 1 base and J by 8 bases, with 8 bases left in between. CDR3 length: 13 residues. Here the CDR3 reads CASSLEGAEKLFF. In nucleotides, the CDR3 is TGTGCCAGCAGCTTAGAAGGGGCCGAAAAACTGTTTTTT.

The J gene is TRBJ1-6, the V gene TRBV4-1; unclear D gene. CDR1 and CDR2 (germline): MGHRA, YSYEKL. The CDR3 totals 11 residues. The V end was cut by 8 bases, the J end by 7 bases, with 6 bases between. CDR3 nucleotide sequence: TGCGCCAGCGGCCTGAATTCACCCCTCCACTTT. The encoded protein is CASGLNSPLHF.

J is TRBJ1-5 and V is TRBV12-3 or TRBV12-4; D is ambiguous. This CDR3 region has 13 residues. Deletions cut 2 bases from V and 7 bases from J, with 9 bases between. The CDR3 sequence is CASSLSGKQPQHF. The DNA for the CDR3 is TGTGCCAGCAGTTTATCCGGGAAACAGCCCCAGCATTTT.

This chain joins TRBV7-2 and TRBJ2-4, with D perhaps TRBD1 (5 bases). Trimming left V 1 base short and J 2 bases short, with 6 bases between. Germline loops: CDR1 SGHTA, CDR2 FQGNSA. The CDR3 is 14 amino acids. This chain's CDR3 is CASSLEDTKNIQYF. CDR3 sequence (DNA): TGTGCCAGCAGCTTAGAGGACACCAAAAACATTCAGTACTTC.

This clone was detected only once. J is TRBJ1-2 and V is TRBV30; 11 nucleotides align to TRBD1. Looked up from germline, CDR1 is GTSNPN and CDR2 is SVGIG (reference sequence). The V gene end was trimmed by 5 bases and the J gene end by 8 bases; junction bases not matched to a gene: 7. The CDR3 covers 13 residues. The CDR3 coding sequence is TGTGCCTGGGGGCAGGACAGGGGGCTCGGCTACACCTTC. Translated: CAWGQDRGLGYTF.

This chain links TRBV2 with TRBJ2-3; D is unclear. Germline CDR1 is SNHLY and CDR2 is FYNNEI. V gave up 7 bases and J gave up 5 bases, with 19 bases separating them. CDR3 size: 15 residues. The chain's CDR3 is CASMPRRGRGDTQYF. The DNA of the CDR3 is TGTGCCAGCATGCCCAGGCGAGGCAGAGGAGATACGCAGTATTTT.

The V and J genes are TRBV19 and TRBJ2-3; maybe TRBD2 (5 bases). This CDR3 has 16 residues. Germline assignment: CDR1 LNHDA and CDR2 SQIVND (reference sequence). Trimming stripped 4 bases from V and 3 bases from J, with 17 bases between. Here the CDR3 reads CASSTRGLPKTDTQYF. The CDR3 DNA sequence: TGTGCCAGTAGTACCCGAGGACTCCCAAAGACAGATACGCAGTATTTT.

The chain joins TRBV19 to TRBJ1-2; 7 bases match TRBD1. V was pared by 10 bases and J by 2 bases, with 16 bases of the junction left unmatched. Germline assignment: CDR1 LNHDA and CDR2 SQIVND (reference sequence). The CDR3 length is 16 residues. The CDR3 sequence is CATGGSRGYENYGYTF. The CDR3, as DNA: TGTGCCACGGGCGGGAGCAGGGGGTACGAGAACTATGGCTACACCTTC.

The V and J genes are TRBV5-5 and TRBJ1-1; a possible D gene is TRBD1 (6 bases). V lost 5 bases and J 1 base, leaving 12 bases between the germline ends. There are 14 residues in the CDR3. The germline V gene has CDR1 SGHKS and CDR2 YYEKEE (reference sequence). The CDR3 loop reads CASSSPTGNTEAFF. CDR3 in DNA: TGTGCCAGCAGTTCTCCGACAGGGAACACTGAAGCTTTCTTT.

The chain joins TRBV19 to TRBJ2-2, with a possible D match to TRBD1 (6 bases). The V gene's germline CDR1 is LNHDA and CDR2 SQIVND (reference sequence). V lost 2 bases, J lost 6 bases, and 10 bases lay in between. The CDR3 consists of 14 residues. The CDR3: CASSIPTGAGELFF. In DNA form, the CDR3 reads TGTGCCAGTAGTATACCGACAGGAGCCGGGGAGCTGTTTTTT.

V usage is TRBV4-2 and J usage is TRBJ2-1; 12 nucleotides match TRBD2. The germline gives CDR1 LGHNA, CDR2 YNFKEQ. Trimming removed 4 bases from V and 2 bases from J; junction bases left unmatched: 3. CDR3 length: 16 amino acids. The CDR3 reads CASSRRLAGAYNEQFF. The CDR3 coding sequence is TGTGCCAGCAGCCGAAGACTAGCGGGAGCCTACAATGAGCAGTTCTTC.

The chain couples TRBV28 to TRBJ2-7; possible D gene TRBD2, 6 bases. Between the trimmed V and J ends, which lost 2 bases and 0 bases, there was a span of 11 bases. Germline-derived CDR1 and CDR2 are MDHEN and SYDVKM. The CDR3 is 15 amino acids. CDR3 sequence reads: CASSLGGINSYEQYF. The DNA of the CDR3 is TGTGCCAGCAGTTTAGGCGGGATAAACTCCTACGAGCAGTACTTC.

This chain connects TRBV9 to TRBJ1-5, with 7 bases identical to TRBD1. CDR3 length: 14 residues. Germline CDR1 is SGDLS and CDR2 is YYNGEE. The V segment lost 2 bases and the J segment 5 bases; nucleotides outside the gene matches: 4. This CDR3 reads CASSVGTEDQPQHF. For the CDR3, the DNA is TGTGCCAGCAGCGTCGGGACAGAAGATCAGCCCCAGCATTTT.

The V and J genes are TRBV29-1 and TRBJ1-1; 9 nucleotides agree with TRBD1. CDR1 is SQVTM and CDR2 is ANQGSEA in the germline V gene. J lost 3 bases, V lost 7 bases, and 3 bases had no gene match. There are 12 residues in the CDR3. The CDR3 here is CSGRTGDTEAFF. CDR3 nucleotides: TGCAGCGGGAGGACAGGGGACACTGAAGCTTTCTTT.

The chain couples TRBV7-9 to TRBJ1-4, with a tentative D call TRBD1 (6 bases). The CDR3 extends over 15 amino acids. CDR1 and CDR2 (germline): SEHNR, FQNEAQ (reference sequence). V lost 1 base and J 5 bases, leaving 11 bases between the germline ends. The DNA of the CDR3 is TGTGCCAGCAGCTTAGGGGGGGCCCCCAATGAAAAACTGTTTTTT. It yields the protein CASSLGGAPNEKLFF.

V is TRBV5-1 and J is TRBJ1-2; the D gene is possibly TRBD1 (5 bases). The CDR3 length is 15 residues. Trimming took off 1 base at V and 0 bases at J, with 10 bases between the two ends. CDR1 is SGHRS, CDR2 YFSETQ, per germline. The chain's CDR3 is CASSLSTGANYGYTF. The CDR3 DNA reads TGCGCCAGCAGCTTGAGTACAGGAGCTAACTATGGCTACACCTTC.

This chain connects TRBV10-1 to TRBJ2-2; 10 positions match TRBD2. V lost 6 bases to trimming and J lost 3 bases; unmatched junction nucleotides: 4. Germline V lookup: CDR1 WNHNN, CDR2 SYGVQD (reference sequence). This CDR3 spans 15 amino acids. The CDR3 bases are TGCGCCAGCAGCTCAGGACTAGCGGACACCGGGGAGCTGTTTTTT. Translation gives CASSSGLADTGELFF.

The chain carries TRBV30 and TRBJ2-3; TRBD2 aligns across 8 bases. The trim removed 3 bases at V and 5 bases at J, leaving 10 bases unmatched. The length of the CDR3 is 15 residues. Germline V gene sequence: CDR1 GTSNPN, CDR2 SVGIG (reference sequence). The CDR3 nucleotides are TGTGCCTGGAGGGGTAGCGGGAAAGTAGTAGATACGCAGTATTTT. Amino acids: CAWRGSGKVVDTQYF.

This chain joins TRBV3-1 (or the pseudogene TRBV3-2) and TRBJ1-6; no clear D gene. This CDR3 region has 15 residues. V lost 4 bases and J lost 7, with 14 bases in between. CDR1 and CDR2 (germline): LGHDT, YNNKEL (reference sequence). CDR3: CASSRFWEENSPLHF. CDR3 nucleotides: TGTGCCAGCAGCCGCTTTTGGGAGGAGAATTCACCCCTCCACTTT.

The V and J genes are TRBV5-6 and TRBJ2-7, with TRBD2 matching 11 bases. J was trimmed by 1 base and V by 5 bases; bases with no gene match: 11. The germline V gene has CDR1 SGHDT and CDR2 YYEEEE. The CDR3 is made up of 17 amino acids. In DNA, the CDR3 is TGTGCCAGCAGTTTCTCAGGCCGACTAGCGGGATCCTACGAGCAGTACTTC. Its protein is CASSFSGRLAGSYEQYF. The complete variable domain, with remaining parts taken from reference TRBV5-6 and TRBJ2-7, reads DAGVTQSPTHLIKTRGQQVTLRCSPKSGHDTVSWYQQALGQGPQFIFQYYEEEERQRGNFPDRFSGHQFPNYSSELNVNALLLGDSALYLCASSFSGRLAGSYEQYFGPGTRLTVT.